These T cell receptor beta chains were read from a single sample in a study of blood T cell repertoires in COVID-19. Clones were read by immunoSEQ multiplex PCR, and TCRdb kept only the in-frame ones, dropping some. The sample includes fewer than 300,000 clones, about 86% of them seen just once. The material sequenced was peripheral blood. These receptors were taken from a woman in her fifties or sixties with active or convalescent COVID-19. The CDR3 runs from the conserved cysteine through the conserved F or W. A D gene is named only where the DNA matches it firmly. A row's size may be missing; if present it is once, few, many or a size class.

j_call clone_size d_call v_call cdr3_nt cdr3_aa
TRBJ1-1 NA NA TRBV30 TGTGCCTGGAGTGGGGGCCCTAACACTGAAGCTTTCTTT CAWSGGPNTEAFF
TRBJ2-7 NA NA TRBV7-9 TGTGCCAGCGCAGGGGTTGCCTACGAGCAGTACTTC CASAGVAYEQYF
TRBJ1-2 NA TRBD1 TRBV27 TGTGCCAGCAGTTTATGGCCTCAAACAGGGGGCTATGGCTACACCTTC CASSLWPQTGGYGYTF
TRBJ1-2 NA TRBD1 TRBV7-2 TGTGCCAGCAGCAGAGAGGCTCCGGGACAGGGCGGGGGCTACACCTTC CASSREAPGQGGGYTF
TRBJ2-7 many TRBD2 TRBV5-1 TGCGCCAGCAGCTTGTTCCTAGCGGGGAGGTACGAGCAGTACTTC CASSLFLAGRYEQYF
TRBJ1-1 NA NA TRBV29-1 TGCAGCGTTGGAAGACAGGTCGAAGCTTTCTTT CSVGRQVEAFF
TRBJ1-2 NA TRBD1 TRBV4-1 TGCGCCAGCAGCCTCGGGACAGGGGATCGGAATGGCTACACCTTC CASSLGTGDRNGYTF
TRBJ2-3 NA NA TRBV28 TGTGCCAGCAGTTTACCTGCGTACACAGATACGCAGTATTTT CASSLPAYTDTQYF
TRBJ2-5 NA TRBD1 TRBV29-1 TGCAGCGTCAAGCCCGGACAGGGCCAAGAGACCCAGTACTTC CSVKPGQGQETQYF
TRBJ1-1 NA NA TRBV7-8 TGTGCCAGCAGCTCCCCGGGGAGTACTGAAGCTTTCTTT CASSSPGSTEAFF
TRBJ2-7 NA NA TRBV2 TGTGCCAGCAGTAGACAGCCGTCCTACGAGCAGTACTTC CASSRQPSYEQYF
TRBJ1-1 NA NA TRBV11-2 TGTGCCAGCAGCCCCTTAGGGGTGGTCGACACTGAAGCTTTCTTT CASSPLGVVDTEAFF
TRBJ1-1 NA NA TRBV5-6 TGTGCCAGCAGTTTCGACAGGAACACTGAAGCTTTCTTT CASSFDRNTEAFF
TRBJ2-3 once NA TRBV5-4 TGTGCCAGCAGCTTGGATAGAACTTACACAGATACGCAGTATTTT CASSLDRTYTDTQYF
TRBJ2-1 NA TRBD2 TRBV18 TGTGCCAGCTCACCAAGACTAGCGGGGGGGCCGGTCTACAATGAGCAGTTCTTC CASSPRLAGGPVYNEQFF
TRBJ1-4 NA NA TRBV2 TGTGCCAGCAGACTTCAGGCGACTAATGAAAAACTGTTTTTT CASRLQATNEKLFF
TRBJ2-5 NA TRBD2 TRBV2 TGTGCCAGCAGGGCCGGGACTAGAGGGGGGAACGGGGAGACCCAGTACTTC CASRAGTRGGNGETQYF
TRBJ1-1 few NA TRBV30 TGTGCCTGGCAGTATCAGGTGAACACTGAAGCTTTCTTT CAWQYQVNTEAFF
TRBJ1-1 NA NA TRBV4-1 TGCGCCAGCAGCCACGCAGCAAACCCAGGGGATCGAGGAGCTTTCTTT CASSHAANPGDRGAFF
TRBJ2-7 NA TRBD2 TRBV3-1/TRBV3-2 TGTGCCAGCAGCCATTACGCGGGGGCCTACGAGCAGTACTTC CASSHYAGAYEQYF
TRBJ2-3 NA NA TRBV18 TGTGCCAGCTCACCAGGGGCTAGCACAGATACGCAGTATTTT CASSPGASTDTQYF
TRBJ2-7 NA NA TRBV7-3 TGTGCCAGCAGCTTAACGGGGCCTGCCGAGCAGTACTTC CASSLTGPAEQYF
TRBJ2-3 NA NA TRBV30 TGTGCCTGGAGGCCGCGAGGGTTGGATACGCAGTATTTT CAWRPRGLDTQYF
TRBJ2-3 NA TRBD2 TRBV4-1 TGCGCCAGCAGCCAACTTGGACTAGAAATCACAGATACGCAGTATTTT CASSQLGLEITDTQYF
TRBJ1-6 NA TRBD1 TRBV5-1 TGCGCCAGCAGCCCGGGGGACAGGGACACCTCACCCCTCCACTTT CASSPGDRDTSPLHF
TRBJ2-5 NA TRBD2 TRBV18 TGTGCCAGCTCAGTAGCGGGGGGGCCGGAGACCCAGTACTTC CASSVAGGPETQYF
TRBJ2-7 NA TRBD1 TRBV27 TGTGCCAGCAGTTGGTCGGGACAGGGGGTCTACGAGCAGTACTTC CASSWSGQGVYEQYF
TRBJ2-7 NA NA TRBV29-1 TGCAGCGTTGAAGTGGGAGACACCTACGAGCAGTACTTC CSVEVGDTYEQYF
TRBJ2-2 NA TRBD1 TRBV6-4 TGTGCCAGCAGCACCGGGACAGGGTATACCGGGGAGCTGTTTTTT CASSTGTGYTGELFF
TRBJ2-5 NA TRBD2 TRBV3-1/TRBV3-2 TGTGCCAGCAGCCAAAGGGAGGGGTACCAAGAGACCCAGTACTTC CASSQREGYQETQYF
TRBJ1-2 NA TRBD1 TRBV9 TGTGCCAGCAGCCCCCGAGGGGGACAGGACAACTATGGCTACACCTTC CASSPRGGQDNYGYTF
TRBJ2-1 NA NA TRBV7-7 TGTGCCAGCAGCTTAGCACCGGACAGATCCAATGAGCAGTTCTTC CASSLAPDRSNEQFF
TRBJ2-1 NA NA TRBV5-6 TGTGCCAGCAGCTTGGGAGGGCCCAGCTCCTACAATGAGCAGTTCTTC CASSLGGPSSYNEQFF
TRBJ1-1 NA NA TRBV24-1 TGTGCCACATCGACAGCCACTTTGAACACTGAAGCTTTCTTT CATSTATLNTEAFF
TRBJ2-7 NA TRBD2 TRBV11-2 TGTGCCAGCAGCTTTCTAGCGGGGGAAGGAGGCGAGCAGTACTTC CASSFLAGEGGEQYF
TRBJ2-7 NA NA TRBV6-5 TGTGCCAGCACCGCCGGGGGGCTATACGAGCAGTACTTC CASTAGGLYEQYF
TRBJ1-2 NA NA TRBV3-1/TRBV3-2 TGTGCCAGCACCAAGGATCACGGGGAGTATGGCTACACCTTC CASTKDHGEYGYTF
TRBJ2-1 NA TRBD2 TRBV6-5 TGTGCCAGCCGGACGGGGGGGTACAATGAGCAGTTCTTC CASRTGGYNEQFF
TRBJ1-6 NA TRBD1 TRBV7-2 TGTGCCAGCAGCCGCCGACAGGGAAATAATTCACCCCTCCACTTT CASSRRQGNNSPLHF
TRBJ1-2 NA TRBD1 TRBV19 TGTGCCAGTAGTGATGGACAGGTCGGCTACACCTTC CASSDGQVGYTF